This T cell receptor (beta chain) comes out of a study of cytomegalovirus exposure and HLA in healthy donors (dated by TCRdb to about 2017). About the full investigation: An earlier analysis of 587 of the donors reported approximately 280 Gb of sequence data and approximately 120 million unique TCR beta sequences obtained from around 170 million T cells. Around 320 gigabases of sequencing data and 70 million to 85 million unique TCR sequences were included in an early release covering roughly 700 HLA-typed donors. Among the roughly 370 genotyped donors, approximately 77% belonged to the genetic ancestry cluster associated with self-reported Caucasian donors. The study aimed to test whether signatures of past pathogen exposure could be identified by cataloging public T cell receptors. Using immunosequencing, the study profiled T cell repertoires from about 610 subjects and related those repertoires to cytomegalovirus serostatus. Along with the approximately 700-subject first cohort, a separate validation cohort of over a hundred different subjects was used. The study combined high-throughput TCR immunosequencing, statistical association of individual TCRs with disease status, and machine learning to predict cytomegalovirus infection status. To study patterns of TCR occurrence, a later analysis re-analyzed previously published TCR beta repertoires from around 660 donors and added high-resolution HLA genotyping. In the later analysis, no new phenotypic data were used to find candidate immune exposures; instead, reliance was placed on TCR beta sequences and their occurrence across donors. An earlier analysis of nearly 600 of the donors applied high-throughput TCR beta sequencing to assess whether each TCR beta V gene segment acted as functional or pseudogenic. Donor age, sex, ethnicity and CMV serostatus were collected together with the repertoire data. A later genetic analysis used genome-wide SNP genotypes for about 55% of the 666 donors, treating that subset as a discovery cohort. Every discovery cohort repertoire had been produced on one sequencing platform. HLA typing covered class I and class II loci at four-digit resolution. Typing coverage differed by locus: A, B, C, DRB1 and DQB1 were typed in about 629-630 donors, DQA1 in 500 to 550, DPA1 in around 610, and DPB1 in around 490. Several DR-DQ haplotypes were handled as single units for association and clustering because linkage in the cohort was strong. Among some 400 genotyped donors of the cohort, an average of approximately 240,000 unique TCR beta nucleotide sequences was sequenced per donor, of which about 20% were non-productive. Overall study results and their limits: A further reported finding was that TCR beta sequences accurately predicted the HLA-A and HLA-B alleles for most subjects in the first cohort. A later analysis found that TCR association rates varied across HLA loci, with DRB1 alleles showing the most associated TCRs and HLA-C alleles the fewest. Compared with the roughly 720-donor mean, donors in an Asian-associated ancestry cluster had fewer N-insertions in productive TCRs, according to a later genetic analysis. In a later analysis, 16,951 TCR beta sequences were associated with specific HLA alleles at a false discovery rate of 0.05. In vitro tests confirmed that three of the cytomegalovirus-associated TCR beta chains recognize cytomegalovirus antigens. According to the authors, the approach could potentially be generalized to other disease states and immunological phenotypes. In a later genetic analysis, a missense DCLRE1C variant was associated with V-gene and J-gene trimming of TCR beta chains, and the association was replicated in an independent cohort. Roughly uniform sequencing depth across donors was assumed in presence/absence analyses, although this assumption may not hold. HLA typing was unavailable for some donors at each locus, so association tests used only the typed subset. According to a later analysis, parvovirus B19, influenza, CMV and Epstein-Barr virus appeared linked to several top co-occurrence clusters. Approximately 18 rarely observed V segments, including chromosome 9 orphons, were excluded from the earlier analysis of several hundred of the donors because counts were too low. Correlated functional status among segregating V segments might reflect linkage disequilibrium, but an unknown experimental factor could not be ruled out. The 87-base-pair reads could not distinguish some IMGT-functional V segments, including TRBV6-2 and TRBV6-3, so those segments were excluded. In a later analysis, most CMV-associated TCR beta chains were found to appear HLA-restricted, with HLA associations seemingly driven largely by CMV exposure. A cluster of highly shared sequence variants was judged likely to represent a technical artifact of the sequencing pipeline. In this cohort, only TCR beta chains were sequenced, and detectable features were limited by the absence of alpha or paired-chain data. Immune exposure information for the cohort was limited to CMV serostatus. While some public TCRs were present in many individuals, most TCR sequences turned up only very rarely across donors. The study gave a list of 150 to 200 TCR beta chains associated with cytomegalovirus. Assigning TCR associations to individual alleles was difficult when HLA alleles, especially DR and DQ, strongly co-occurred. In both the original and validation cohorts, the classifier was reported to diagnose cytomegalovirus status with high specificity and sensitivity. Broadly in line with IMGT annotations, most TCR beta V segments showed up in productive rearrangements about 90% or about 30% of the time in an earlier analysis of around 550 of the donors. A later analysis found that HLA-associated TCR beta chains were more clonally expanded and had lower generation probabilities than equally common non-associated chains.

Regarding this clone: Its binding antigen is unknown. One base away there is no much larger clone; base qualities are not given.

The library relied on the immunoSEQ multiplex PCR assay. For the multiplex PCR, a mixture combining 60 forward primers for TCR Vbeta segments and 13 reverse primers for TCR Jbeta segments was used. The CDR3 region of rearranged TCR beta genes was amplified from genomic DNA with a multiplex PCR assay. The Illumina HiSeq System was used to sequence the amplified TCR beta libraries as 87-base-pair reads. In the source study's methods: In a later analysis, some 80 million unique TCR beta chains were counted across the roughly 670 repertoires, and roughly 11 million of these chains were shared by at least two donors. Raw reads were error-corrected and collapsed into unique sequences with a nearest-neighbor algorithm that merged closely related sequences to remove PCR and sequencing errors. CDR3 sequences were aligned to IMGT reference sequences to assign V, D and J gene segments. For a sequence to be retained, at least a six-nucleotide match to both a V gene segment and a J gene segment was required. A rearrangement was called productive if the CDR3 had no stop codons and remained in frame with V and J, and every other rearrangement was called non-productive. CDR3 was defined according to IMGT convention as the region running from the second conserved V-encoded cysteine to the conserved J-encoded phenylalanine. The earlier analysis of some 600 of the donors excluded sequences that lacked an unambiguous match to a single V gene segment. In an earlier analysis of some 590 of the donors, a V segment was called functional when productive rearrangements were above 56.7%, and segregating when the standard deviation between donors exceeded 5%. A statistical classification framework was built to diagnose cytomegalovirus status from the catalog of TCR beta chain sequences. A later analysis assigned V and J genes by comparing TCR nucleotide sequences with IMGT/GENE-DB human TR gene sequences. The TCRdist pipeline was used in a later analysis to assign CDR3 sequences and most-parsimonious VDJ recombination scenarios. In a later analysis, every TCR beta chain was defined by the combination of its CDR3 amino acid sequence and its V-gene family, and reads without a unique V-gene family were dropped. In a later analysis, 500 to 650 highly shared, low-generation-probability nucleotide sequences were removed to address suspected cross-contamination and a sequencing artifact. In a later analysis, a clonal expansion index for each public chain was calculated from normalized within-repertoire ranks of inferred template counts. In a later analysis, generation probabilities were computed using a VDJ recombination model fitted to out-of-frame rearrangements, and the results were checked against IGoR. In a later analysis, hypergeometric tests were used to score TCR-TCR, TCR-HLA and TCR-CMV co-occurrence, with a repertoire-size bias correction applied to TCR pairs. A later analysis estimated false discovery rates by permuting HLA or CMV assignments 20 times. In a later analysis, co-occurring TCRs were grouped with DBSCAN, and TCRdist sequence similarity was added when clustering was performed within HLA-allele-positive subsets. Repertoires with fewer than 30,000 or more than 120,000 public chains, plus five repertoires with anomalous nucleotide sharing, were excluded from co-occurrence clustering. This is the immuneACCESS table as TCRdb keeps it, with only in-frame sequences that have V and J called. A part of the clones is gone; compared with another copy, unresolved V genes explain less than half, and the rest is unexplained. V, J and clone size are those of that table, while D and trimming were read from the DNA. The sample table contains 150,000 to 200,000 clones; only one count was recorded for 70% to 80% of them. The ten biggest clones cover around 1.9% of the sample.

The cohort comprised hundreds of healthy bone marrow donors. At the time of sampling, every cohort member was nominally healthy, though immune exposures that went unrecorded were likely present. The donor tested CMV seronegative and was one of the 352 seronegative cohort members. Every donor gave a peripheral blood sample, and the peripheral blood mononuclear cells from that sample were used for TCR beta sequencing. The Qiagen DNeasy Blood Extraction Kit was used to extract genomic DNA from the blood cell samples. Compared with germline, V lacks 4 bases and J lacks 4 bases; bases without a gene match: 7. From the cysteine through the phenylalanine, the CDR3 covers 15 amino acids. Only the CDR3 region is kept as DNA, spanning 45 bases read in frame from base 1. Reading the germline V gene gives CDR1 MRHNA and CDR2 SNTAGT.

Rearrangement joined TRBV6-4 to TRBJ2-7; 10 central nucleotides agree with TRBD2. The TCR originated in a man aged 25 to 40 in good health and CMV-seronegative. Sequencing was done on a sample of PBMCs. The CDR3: CASSVEAGGPYEQYF. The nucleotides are TGTGCCAGCAGTGTCGAAGCGGGAGGGCCTTACGAGCAGTACTTC.